This T cell receptor beta chain was retrieved from a study of identical twins. Germline loops: CDR1 SGHAT, CDR2 FQDESV (reference sequence). This CDR3 spans 18 amino acids. V was clipped by 2 bases and J by 0 bases, with 19 bases between them. This clonotype has ten or more counts. Unique molecular identifiers were present on the cDNA, which also gained a universal primer site by template switching. TCRdb analysed the 5' RACE reads with MiXCR anew, one entry per CDR3 protein. The sample contains 250,000 to 300,000 distinct CDR3 sequences, less than 9.5% of which appear only once. This same sample was also part of a study on yellow fever vaccine responses in identical twins.

V is TRBV11-1 and J is TRBJ1-1, with D perhaps TRBD1 (5 bases). This clonotype was obtained from a woman under 30 in good health. The sample taken for sequencing was CD8+ T cells sorted from blood. This chain's CDR3 is CASSLFETSGTVNTEAFF. The CDR3 bases are TGTGCCAGCAGCTTATTCGAAACTTCCGGGACGGTGAACACTGAAGCTTTCTTT.